This entry concerns a single T cell receptor (beta chain). Its antigen is unidentified. The data originate from a study of identical twins. General study results and limits: Out-of-frame alpha sequences common to twins exhibited a surplus of low generation probability. Insertions were reduced in abundant cord blood beta clonotypes but not in memory repertoires.

One entry per CDR3 protein results from TCRdb running MiXCR on the 5' RACE reads. Of about 520,000 distinct CDR3 sequences listed, roughly a fifth were seen once; the top ten hold approximately 0.95%. Germline CDR1 reads MNHEY; CDR2 reads SMNVEV (reference sequence). The V end lost 6 bases, the J end lost 7 bases, and 28 bases lay between the germline ends. The CDR3 has 17 residues. These sequences were also reported in another study, on T cells expressing NK-cell markers.

This clonotype was obtained from a young woman in good health. Specimen: CD4+ T cells sorted from blood. V and J are TRBV27 and TRBJ2-7; D may be TRBD1 or TRBD2 (5 bases each). As DNA, the CDR3 is TGTGCCAGCAGACTCTTCATGGGGGAGATGGGAAAGGGGGAGCAGTACTTC. Protein product: CASRLFMGEMGKGEQYF.